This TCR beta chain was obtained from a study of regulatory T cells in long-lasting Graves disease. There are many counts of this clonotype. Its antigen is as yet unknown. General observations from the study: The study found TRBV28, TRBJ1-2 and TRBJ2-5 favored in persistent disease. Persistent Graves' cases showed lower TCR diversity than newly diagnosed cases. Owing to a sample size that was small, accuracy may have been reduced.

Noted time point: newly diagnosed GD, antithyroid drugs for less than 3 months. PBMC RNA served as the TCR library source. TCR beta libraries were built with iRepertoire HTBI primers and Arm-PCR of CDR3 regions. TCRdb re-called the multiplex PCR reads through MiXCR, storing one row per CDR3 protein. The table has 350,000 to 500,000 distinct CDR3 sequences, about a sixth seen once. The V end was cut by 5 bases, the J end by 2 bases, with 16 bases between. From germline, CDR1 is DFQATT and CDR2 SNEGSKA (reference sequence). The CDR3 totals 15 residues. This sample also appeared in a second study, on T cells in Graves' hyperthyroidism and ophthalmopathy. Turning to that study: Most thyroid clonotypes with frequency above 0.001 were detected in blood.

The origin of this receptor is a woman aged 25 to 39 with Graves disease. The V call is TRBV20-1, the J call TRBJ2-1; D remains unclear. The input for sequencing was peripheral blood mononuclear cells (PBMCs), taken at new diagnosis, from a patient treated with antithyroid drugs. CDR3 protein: CSAAKGSLAYNEQFF. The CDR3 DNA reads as TGCAGTGCTGCTAAAGGAAGTTTGGCCTACAATGAGCAGTTCTTC.